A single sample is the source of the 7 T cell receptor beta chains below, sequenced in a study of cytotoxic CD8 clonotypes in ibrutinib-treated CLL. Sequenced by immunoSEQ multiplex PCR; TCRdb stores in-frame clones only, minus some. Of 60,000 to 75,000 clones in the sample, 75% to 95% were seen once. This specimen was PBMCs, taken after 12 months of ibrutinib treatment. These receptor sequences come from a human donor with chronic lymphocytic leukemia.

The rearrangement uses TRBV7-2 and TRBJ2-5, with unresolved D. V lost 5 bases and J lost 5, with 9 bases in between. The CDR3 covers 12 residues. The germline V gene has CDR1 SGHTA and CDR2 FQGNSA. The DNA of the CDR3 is TGTGCCAGCAGCAAAAGCTTGGAGACCCAGTACTTC. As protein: CASSKSLETQYF.

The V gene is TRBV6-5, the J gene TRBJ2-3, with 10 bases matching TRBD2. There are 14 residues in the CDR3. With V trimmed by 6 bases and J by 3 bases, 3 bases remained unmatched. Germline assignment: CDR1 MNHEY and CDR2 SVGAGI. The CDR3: CASRGLAMTDTQYF. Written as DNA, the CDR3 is TGTGCCAGCAGGGGACTAGCGATGACAGATACGCAGTATTTT.

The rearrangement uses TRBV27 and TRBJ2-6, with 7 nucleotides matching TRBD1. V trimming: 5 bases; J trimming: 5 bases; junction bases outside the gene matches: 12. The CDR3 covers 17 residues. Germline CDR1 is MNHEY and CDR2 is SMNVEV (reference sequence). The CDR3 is CASSSRDSQSWANVLTF. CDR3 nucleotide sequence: TGTGCCAGCAGTAGCCGGGACAGCCAGTCTTGGGCCAACGTCCTGACTTTC.

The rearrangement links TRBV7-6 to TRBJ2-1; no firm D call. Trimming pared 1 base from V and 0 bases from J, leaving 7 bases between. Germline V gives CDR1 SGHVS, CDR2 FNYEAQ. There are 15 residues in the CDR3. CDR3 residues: CASSLGISSYNEQFF. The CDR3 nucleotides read TGTGCCAGCAGCTTAGGGATTAGCTCCTACAATGAGCAGTTCTTC.

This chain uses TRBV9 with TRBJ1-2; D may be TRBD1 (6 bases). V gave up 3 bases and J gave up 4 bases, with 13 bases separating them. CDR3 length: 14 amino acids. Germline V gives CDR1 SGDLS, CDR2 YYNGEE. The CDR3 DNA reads TGTGCCAGCAGCGCTTACAGGGAAGGCTATGGCTACACCTTC. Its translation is CASSAYREGYGYTF.

For the CDR3, the DNA is TGTGCCAGCAGCCGGGACAATAGTGAAGCTTTCTTT. As protein: CASSRDNSEAFF. The rearrangement links TRBV11-3 to TRBJ1-1; TRBD1 is a possible D gene (6 bases). The length of the CDR3 is 12 residues. Between the trimmed V and J ends, which lost 5 bases and 7 bases, there was a span of 11 bases. The V gene's germline CDR1 is SGHNT and CDR2 YENEEA.

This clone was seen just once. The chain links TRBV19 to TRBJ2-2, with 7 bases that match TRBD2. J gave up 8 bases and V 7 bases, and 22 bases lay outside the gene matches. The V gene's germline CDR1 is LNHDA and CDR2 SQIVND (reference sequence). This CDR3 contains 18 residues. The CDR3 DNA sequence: TGTGCCAGTACCCTTTCAATAAGCGGGGAGGTTTCGAGGGGGGAGCTGTTTTTT. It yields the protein CASTLSISGEVSRGELFF. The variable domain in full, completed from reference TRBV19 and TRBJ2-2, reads DGGITQSPKYLFRKEGQNVTLSCEQNLNHDAMYWYRQDPGQGLRLIYYSQIVNDFQKGDIAEGYSVSREKKESFPLTVTSAQKNPTAFYLCASTLSISGEVSRGELFFGEGSRLTVL.